This T cell receptor beta chain came from a study of blood T cell repertoires in COVID-19. Study-level information: Nucleic acid was either cDNA or gDNA, and it came from T cells, B-cell-depleted T cells, or PBMCs.

The data were produced by immunoSEQ multiplex PCR, yet TCRdb's version contains in-frame clones alone and is incomplete. This repertoire shows 100,000 or so clones, 88% found once; its top ten account for around 6%. This clone has just one count. The sequencing sample was made of peripheral blood. The receptor's source is a woman in her fifties or sixties with acute or convalescent COVID-19.

DNA of the CDR3: TGTGCCAGCAGCGTAGGGCCTAGCGGGAGAATCGGTAATGAGCAGTTCTTC. It translates to CASSVGPSGRIGNEQFF. The V and J genes are TRBV9 and TRBJ2-1, with 10 bases matching TRBD2. The CDR3 extends over 17 amino acids. In germline, CDR1 is SGDLS, CDR2 YYNGEE. Trimming at V came to 0 bases and at J to 7 bases, leaving 10 bases not matched to a gene.